Listed here is a single TCR beta chain. Which antigen it targets is not known. No much larger clonotype is one base removed from it; base qualities were not supplied. V and J lose 4 bases and 4 bases, and a span of 12 bases separates them. Its CDR3 holds 14 amino acids, cysteine through phenylalanine. Of the read, only the CDR3 DNA is kept; its 42 bases are in frame from base 1. CDR1 and CDR2, per the germline V gene, are SGHTA and FQGTGA. These data come from a study of T cell responses to AZD1222 COVID-19 vaccine (dated by TCRdb to the early 2020s). Some background on the complete study: Because spike-specific TCR depth and breadth did not differ between the two schedules, AZD1222 recipients who got a second dose at roughly 4 weeks were pooled with those who got a second dose at roughly 12 weeks. A total of 233 trial participants underwent TCR sequencing, of whom about 210 had received two doses of AZD1222 and 26 had received two doses of the MenACWY control vaccine. Trial participants were enrolled into age subgroups of 18-55, 56-69 and 70-plus years, which contained approximately 150, 30 and 60 TCR-sequenced participants, respectively. Overall study outcomes, separate from this receptor: Because no samples from the day 14 peak response were available, repertoires could be characterized only after the peak T cell response. In the small 56-69-year group, the increase in depth fell short of significance, most likely because of low power. Conclusions about previously exposed vaccinees are limited because only a handful of AZD1222 recipients were SARS-CoV-2 seropositive at baseline. Most participants were white British and females outnumbered males, and the authors suggested that clonal diversity may have been underestimated. After two AZD1222 doses, both the breadth and the depth of spike-specific TCRs were significantly higher than at day 0 and than in MenACWY recipients. Reportedly, close to half of the unique spike-specific TCRs recognized epitopes lying outside the regions that are mutated in the B.1.351 and B.1.1.7 variants. Vaccine-associated CD4 TCRs spanned the whole spike protein, with dominant responses in regions 160-218 and 743-854.

What the time point label conveys for this sample: baseline before first vaccination. Samples from vaccinated people were obtained from the UK trials COV001 and COV002, which included a single-blind randomized controlled phase 2/3 trial of AZD1222 (ChAdOx1 nCoV-19) in healthy adults. For TCRbeta chain sequencing, PBMC samples from trial participants were taken at day 0 and at day 28 after the second dose. The CDR3 regions of human TCRbeta chains were subjected to immunosequencing. Turning to the authors' computational methods: TCRs in the repertoires were compared against a reference library of SARS-CoV-2-specific TCRs that had been generated with the MIRA antigen-specificity platform. Breadth was defined as the fraction of unique TCRs that were SARS-CoV-2-associated. Depth was defined as the fraction of total T cells that were SARS-CoV-2-associated. Using the MIRA data, each spike-specific TCR was assigned both to the spike region to which the TCR was reactive and to a CD4 or CD8 class. Log10-transformed breadth and depth values were compared by one-way ANOVA with Sidak's multiple comparisons tests. Drawn from immuneACCESS, this table holds only the in-frame rearrangements with V and J called that TCRdb kept. Clones are partly lost; checked studies trace under half to an unresolved V gene and leave the rest unexplained. The V and J calls and clone size were taken over from that table, and D and trimming were inferred from the DNA. This sample is represented by roughly 120,000 clones; roughly 90% of them were singletons. Of the sample, 5.2% is held by the ten largest clones.

The sequences come from peripheral blood, collected on day 0 of AZD1222 vaccination. This clonotype originated in an adult in good health. The receptor chain draws on TRBV7-3 and TRBJ2-3; confidence is insufficient to name the D gene. Here the CDR3 is given as CASSSLGTADTQYF. The DNA sequence is given as TGTGCCAGCAGCTCGCTTGGCACAGCAGATACGCAGTATTTT.